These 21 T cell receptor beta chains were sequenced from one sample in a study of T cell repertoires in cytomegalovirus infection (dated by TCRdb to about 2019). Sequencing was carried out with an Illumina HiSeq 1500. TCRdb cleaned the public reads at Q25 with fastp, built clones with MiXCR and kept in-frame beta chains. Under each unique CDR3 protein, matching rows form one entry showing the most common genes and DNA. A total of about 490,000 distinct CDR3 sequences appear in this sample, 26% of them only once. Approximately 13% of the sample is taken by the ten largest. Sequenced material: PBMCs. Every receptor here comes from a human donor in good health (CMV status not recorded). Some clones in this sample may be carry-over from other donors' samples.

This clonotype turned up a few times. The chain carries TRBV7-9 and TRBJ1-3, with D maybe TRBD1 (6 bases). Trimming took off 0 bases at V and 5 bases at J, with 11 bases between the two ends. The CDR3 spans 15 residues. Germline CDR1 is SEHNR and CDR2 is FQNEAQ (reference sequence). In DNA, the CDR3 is TGTGCCAGCAGCTTAGCTTATCGGGGGCGAAACACCATATATTTT. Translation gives CASSLAYRGRNTIYF.

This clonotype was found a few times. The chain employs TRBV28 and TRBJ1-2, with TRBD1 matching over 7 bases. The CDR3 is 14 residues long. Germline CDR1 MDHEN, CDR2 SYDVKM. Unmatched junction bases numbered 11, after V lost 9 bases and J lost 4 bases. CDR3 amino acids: CASSSPGQIYGYTF. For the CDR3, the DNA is TGTGCCAGTTCCAGTCCGGGACAGATCTATGGCTACACCTTC.

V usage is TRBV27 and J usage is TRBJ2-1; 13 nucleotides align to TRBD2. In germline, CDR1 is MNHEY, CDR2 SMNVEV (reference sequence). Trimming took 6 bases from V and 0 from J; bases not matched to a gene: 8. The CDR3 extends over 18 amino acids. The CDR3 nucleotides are TGTGCCAGCAGGGTAGGACTAGCGGGAGTTTTCTCCTACAATGAGCAGTTCTTC. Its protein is CASRVGLAGVFSYNEQFF.

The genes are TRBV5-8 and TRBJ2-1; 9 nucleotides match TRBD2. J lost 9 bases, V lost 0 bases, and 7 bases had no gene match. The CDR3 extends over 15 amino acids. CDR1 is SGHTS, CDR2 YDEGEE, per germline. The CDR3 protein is CASSLGGRAFSEQFF. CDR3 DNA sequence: TGTGCCAGCAGCTTGGGCGGGAGGGCCTTCAGTGAGCAGTTCTTC.

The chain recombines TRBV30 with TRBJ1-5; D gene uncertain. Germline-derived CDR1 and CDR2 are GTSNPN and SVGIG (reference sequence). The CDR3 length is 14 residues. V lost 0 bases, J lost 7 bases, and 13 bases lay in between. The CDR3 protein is CAWSVRPGKQPQHF. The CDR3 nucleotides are TGTGCCTGGAGTGTCCGCCCCGGGAAGCAGCCCCAGCATTTT. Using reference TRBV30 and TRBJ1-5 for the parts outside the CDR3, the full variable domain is SQTIHQWPATLVQPVGSPLSLECTVEGTSNPNLYWYRQAAGRGLQLLFYSVGIGQISSEVPQNLSASRPQDRQFILSSKKLLLSDSGFYLCAWSVRPGKQPQHFGDGTRLSIL.

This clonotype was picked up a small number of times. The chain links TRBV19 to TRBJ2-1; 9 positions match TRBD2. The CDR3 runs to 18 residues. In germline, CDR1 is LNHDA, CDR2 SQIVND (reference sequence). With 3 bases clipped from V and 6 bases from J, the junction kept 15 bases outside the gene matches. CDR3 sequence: CASSMFPGLASLSNEQFF. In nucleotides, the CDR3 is TGTGCCAGTAGTATGTTTCCAGGACTAGCGTCCCTAAGCAATGAGCAGTTCTTC.

This chain's CDR3 is CASSLGDSPNYGYTF. The CDR3 DNA reads TGTGCCAGCAGCTTAGGAGACAGCCCTAACTATGGCTACACCTTC. This chain joins TRBV7-6 and TRBJ1-2; D possibly corresponds to TRBD1 (5 bases). V lost 1 base and J lost 0, with 9 bases in between. CDR1 SGHVS and CDR2 FNYEAQ come from the germline V gene. The CDR3 has 15 amino acids.

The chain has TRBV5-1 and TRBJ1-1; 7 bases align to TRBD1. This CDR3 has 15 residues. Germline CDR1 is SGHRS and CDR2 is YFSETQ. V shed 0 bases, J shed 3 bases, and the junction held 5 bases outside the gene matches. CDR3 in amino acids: CASSLGGGSDTEAFF. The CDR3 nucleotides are TGCGCCAGCAGCTTGGGAGGGGGCTCGGACACTGAAGCTTTCTTT.

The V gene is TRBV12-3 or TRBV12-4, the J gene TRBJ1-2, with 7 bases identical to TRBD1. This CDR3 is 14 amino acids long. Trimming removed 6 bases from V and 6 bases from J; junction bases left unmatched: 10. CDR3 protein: CASRRDRALDGYTF. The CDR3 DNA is TGTGCCAGCAGGCGGGACAGAGCTTTGGATGGCTACACCTTC.

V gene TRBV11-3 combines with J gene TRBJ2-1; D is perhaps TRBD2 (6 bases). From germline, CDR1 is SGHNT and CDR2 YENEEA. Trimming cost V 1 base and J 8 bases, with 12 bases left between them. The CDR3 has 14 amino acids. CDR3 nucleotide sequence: TGTGCCAGCAGCTTAGGGAGGGGTCGGTATGAGCAGTTCTTC. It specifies CASSLGRGRYEQFF. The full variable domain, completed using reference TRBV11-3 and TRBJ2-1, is EAGVVQSPRYKIIEKKQPVAFWCNPISGHNTLYWYLQNLGQGPELLIRYENEEAVDDSQLPKDRFSAERLKGVDSTLKIQPAELGDSAVYLCASSLGRGRYEQFFGPGTRLTVL.

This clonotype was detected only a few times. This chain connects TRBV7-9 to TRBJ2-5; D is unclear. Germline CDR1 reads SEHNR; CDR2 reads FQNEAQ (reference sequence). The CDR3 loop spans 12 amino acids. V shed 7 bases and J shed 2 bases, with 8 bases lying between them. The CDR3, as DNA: TGTGCCAGCATCGACCGACAAGAGACCCAGTACTTC. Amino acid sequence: CASIDRQETQYF.

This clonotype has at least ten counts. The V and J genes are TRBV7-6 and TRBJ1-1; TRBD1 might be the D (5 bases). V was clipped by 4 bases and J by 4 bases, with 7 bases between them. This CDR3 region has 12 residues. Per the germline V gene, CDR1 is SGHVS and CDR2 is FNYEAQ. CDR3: CASSSTGTEAFF. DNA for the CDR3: TGTGCCAGCAGCTCAACAGGCACTGAAGCTTTCTTT.

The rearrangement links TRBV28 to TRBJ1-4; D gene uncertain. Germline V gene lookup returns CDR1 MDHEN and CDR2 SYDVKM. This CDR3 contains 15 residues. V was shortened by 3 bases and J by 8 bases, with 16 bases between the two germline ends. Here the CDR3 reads CASSLYSATKEKLFF. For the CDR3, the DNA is TGTGCCAGCAGTTTGTATAGCGCGACGAAAGAAAAACTGTTTTTT.

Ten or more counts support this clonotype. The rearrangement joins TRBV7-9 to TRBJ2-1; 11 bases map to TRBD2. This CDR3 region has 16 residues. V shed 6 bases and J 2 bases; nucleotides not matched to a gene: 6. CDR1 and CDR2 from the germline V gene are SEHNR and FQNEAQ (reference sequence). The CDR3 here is CASRSSGRTPYNEQFF. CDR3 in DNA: TGTGCCAGCAGATCTAGCGGGAGGACACCCTACAATGAGCAGTTCTTC.

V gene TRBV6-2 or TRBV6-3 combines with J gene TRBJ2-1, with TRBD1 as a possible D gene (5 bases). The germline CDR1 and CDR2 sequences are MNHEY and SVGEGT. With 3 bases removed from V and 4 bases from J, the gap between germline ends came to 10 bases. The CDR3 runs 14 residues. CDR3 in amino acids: CASSYIPGYNEQFF. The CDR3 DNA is TGTGCCAGCAGTTATATCCCAGGGTACAATGAGCAGTTCTTC.

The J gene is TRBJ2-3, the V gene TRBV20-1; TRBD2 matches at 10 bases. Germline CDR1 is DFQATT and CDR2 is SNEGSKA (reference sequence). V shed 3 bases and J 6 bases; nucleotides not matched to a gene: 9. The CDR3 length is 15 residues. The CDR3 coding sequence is TGCAGTGCTAGTGCTCTAGCGGGAGACGCGGATACGCAGTATTTT. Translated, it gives CSASALAGDADTQYF.

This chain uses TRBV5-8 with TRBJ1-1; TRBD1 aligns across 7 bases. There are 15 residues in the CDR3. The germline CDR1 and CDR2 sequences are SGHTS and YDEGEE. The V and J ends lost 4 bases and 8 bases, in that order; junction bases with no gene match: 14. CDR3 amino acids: CASSPYRRGFREAFF. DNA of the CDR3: TGTGCCAGCAGCCCCTACCGCAGGGGGTTTAGAGAAGCTTTCTTT.

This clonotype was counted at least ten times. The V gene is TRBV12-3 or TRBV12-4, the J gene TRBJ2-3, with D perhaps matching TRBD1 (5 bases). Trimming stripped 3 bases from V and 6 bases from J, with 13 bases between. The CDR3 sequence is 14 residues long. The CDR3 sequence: CASSFLASGDTQYF. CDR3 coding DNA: TGTGCCAGCAGTTTCTTGGCGTCAGGGGATACGCAGTATTTT.

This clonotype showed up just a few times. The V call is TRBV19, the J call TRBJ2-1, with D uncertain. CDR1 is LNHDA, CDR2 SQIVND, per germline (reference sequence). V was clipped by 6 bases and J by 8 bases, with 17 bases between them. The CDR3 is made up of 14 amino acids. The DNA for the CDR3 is TGTGCCAGTAGGCAAACTACTGCCCACGATGAGCAGTTCTTC. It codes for CASRQTTAHDEQFF.

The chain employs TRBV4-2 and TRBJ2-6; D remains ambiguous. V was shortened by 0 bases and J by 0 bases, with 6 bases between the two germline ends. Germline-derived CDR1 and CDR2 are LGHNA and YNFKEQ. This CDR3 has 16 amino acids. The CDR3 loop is CASSQDTLSGANVLTF. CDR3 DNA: TGTGCCAGCAGCCAAGATACCCTCTCTGGGGCCAACGTCCTGACTTTC.

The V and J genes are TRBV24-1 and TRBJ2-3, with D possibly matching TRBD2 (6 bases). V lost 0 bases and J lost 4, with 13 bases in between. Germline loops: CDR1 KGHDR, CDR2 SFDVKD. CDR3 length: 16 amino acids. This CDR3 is CATSDLGGGGPDTQYF. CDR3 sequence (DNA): TGTGCCACCAGTGATTTGGGGGGAGGAGGGCCAGATACGCAGTATTTT.